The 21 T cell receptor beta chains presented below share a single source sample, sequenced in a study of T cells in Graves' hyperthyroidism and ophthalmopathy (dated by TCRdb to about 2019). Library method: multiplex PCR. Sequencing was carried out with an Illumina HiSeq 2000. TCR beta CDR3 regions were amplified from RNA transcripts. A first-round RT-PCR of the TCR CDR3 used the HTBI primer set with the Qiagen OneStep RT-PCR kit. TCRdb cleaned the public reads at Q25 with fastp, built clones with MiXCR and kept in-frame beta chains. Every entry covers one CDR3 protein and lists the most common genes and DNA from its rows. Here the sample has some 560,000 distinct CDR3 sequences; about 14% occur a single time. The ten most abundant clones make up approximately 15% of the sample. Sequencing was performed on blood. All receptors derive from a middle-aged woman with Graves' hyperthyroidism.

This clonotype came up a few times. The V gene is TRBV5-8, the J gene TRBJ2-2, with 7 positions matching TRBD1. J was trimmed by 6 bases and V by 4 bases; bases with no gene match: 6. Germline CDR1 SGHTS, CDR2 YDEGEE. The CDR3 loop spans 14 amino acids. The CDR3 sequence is CASSTTGYAGELFF. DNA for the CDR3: TGTGCCAGCAGCACGACAGGGTATGCCGGGGAGCTGTTTTTT.

DNA of the CDR3: TGTGCCAGCAGTGAGGGTACCCCGAACACTGAAGCTTTCTTT. Protein product: CASSEGTPNTEAFF. The V and J genes are TRBV6-1 and TRBJ1-1; no clear D gene. CDR3 length: 14 residues. V was pared by 3 bases and J by 1 base, with 9 bases between. The germline CDR1 and CDR2 sequences are MNHNS and SASEGT.

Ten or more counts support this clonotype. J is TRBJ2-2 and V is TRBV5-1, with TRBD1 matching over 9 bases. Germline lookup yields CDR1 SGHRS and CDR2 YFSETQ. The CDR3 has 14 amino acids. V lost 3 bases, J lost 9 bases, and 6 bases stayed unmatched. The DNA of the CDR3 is TGCGCCAGCAGCTCAACAGGGGGCGAAAGGGAGCTGTTTTTT. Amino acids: CASSSTGGERELFF.

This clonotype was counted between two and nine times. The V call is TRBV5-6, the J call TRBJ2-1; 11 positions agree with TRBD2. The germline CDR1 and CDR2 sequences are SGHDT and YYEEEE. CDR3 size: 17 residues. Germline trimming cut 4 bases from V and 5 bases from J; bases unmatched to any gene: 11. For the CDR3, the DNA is TGTGCCAGCAGCGGAAGACTAGCGGGGCTACTAAACAATGAGCAGTTCTTC. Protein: CASSGRLAGLLNNEQFF.

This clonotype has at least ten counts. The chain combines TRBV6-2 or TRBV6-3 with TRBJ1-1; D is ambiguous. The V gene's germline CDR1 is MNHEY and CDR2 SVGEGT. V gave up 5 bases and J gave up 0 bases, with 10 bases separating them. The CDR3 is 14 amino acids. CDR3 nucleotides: TGTGCCAGCAGTACGAGGGTCCTGAACACTGAAGCTTTCTTT. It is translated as CASSTRVLNTEAFF.

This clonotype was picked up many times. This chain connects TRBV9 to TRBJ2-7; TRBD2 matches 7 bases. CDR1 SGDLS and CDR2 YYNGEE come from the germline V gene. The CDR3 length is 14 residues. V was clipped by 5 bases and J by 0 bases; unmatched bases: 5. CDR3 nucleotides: TGTGCCAGCAGTTGGGGGACTAACTCCTACGAGCAGTACTTC. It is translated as CASSWGTNSYEQYF.

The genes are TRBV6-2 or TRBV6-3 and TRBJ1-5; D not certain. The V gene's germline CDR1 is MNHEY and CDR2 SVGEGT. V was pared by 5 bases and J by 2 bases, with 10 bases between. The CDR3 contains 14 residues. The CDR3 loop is CASSHTRGNQPQHF. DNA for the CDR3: TGTGCCAGCAGTCACACACGAGGCAATCAGCCCCAGCATTTT.

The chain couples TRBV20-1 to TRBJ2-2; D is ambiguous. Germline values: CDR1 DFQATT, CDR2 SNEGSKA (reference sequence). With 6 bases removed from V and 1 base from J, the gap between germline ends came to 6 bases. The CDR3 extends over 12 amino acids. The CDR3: CSAPGNTGELFF. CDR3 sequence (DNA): TGCAGTGCGCCCGGGAACACCGGGGAGCTGTTTTTT.

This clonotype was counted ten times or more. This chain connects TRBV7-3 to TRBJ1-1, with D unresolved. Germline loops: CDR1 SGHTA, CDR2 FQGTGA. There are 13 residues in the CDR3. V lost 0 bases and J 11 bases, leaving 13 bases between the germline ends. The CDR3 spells CASSLTTASEAFF. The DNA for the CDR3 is TGTGCCAGCAGCTTAACGACGGCCTCCGAGGCTTTCTTT.

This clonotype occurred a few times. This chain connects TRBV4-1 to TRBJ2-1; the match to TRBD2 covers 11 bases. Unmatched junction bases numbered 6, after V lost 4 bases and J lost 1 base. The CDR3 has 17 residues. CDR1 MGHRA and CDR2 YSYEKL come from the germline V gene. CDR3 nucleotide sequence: TGCGCCAGCAGCCTGGGCGTAGCGGGAGGGTCCTACAATGAGCAGTTCTTC. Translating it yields CASSLGVAGGSYNEQFF.

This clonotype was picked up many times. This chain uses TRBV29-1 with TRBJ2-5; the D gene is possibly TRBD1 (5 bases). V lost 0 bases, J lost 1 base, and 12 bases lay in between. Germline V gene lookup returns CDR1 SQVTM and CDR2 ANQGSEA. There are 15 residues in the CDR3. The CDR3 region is CSVEDLKGRQETQYF. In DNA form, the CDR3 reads TGCAGCGTTGAAGATCTGAAGGGGCGCCAAGAGACCCAGTACTTC.

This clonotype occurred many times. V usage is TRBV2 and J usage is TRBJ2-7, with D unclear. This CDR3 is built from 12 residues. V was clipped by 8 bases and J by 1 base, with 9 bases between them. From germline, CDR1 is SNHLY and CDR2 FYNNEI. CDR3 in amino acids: CASESLSYEQYF. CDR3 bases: TGTGCCAGCGAGAGTCTATCCTACGAGCAGTACTTC. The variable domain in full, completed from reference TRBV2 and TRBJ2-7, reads EPEVTQTPSHQVTQMGQEVILRCVPISNHLYFYWYRQILGQKVEFLVSFYNNEISEKSEIFDDQFSVERPDGSNFTLKIRSTKLEDSAMYFCASESLSYEQYFGPGTRLTVT.

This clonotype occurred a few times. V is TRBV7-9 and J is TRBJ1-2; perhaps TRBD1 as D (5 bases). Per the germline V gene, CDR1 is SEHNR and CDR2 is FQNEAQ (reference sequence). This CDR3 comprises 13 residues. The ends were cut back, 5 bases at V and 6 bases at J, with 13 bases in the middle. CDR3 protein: CASSPSREDGYTF. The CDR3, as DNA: TGTGCCAGCAGCCCATCCAGGGAGGATGGCTACACCTTC.

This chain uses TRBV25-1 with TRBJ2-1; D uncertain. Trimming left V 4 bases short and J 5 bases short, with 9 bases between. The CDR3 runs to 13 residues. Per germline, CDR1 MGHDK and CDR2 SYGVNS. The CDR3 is CASSGWSDNEQFF. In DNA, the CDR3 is TGTGCCAGCAGTGGGTGGTCCGACAATGAGCAGTTCTTC.

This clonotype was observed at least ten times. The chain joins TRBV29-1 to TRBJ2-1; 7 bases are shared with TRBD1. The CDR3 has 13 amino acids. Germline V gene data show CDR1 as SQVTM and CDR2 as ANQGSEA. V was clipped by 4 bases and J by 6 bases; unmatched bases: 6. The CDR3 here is CSVGRQGGNEQFF. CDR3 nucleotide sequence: TGCAGCGTTGGGCGACAGGGTGGCAATGAGCAGTTCTTC.

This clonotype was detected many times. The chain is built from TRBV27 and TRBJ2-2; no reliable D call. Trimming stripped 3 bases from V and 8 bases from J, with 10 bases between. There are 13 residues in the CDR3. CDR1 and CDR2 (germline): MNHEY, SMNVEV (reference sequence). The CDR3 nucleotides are TGTGCCAGCAGTTTTGGGGTTACTGGGGAGCTGTTTTTT. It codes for CASSFGVTGELFF.

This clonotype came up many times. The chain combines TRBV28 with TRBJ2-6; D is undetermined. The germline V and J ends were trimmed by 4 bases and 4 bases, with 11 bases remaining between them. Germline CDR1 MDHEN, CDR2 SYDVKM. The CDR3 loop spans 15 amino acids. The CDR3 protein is CASSSTPAGANVLTF. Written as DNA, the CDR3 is TGTGCCAGCAGTTCGACACCGGCCGGGGCCAACGTCCTGACTTTC.

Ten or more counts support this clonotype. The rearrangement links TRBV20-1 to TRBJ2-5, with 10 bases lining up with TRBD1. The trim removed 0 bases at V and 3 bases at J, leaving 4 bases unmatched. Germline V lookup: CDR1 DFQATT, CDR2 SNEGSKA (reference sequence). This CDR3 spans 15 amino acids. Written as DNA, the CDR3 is TGCAGTGCTAGAGATTGGGACAGGGGAAAAGAGACCCAGTACTTC. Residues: CSARDWDRGKETQYF.

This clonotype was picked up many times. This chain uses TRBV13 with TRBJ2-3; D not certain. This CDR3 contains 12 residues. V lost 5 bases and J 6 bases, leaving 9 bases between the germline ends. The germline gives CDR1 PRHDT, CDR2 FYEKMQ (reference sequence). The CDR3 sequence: CASSLVWDTQYF. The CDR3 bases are TGTGCCAGCAGCCTCGTATGGGATACGCAGTATTTT.

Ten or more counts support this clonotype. The CDR3 here is CASRGAGGPIEQFF. CDR3 DNA sequence: TGTGCCAGCAGGGGAGCGGGAGGGCCAATTGAGCAGTTCTTC. The chain couples TRBV28 to TRBJ2-1; 10 bases are a match to TRBD2. V shed 6 bases and J 9 bases; nucleotides not matched to a gene: 8. Germline V gives CDR1 MDHEN, CDR2 SYDVKM. The CDR3 contains 14 residues.

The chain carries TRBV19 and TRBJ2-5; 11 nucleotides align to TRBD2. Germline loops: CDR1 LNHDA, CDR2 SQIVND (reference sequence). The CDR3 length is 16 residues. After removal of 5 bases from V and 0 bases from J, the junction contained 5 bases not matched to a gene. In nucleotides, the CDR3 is TGTGCCAGTAGTCAGACTAGCGGGGCGCACCAAGAGACCCAGTACTTC. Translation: CASSQTSGAHQETQYF.